The 27 T cell receptor beta chains reported below all come from one sample, sequenced in a study of human T cells and chemical hapten exposure. TCRdb re-called the RACE reads with MiXCR, one entry per CDR3 protein. The sample lists some 90,000 distinct CDR3 sequences; 7.5% to 9.5% were seen once. As to time point: pre-sensitization, week 0. As for treatment: therapeutic diphenylcyclopropenone sensitization with weekly scalp DPC. The sequencing here drew on whole blood, taken in connection with sensitization to the hapten diphenylcyclopropenone (DPC). These receptors were collected from a man aged 40-49 years with alopecia areata. Some clones in this sample may be carry-over from other donors' samples.

This clonotype came up a few times. The chain combines TRBV10-3 with TRBJ2-7; TRBD1 aligns across 10 bases. CDR1 is ENHRY, CDR2 SYGVKD, per germline. This CDR3 comprises 15 residues. The V and J ends lost 8 bases and 4 bases, in that order; junction bases with no gene match: 11. The CDR3 nucleotides read TGTGCCATCGGGCCAAATGACAGGGGGCTATACGAGCAGTACGTC. Residues: CAIGPNDRGLYEQYV.

This clonotype was counted ten times or more. This chain links TRBV5-1 with TRBJ1-1; 8 bases match TRBD1. The CDR3 is 15 amino acids. Germline CDR1 is SGHRS and CDR2 is YFSETQ. J was trimmed by 1 base and V by 4 bases; bases with no gene match: 6. The CDR3 reads CASSPWTGPNTEAFF. CDR3 sequence (DNA): TGCGCCAGCAGCCCGTGGACAGGGCCGAACACTGAAGCTTTCTTT.

This clonotype has only a few counts. This chain joins TRBV7-2 and TRBJ2-7; D is unresolved. The CDR3 runs 13 residues. Germline CDR1 SGHTA, CDR2 FQGNSA. Trimming left V 4 bases short and J 2 bases short, with 9 bases between. The CDR3: CASSSGPTYEQYV. The CDR3 DNA reads as TGTGCCAGCAGCTCAGGACCGACCTACGAGCAGTACGTC.

The J gene is TRBJ2-1, the V gene TRBV29-1, with 11 bases aligning to TRBD2. From germline, CDR1 is SQVTM and CDR2 ANQGSEA. V gave up 1 base and J gave up 2 bases; unmatched junction bases: 7. The CDR3 consists of 17 residues. The CDR3 coding sequence is TGCAGCGTTGAAGTCCCCCGACTAGCGGGACCCTACAATGAGCAGTTCTTC. It translates to CSVEVPRLAGPYNEQFF.

The chain joins TRBV27 to TRBJ1-1, with D unclear. This CDR3 comprises 17 residues. The V gene lost 6 bases and the J gene lost 1 base, with 21 bases spanning the gap. Germline loops: CDR1 MNHEY, CDR2 SMNVEV (reference sequence). The CDR3 sequence: CASSQDRALGQNTEAFF. The CDR3 DNA sequence: TGTGCCAGCAGCCAGGACCGGGCCTTAGGGCAGAACACTGAAGCTTTCTTT.

A few counts support this clonotype. The genes are TRBV4-3 and TRBJ1-4; 9 bases are shared with TRBD1. Germline V gene data show CDR1 as LGHNA and CDR2 as YSLEER. V shed 4 bases and J 8 bases; nucleotides not matched to a gene: 11. The CDR3 loop spans 16 amino acids. The CDR3 loop reads CASSPPAGTGREKLFF. The CDR3 nucleotides are TGCGCCAGCAGCCCTCCGGCCGGGACAGGGCGAGAAAAACTGTTTTTT.

This clonotype was detected ten times or more. The genes are TRBV5-1 and TRBJ2-1, with no clear D. Per germline, CDR1 SGHRS and CDR2 YFSETQ. CDR3 length: 16 residues. Trimming took off 0 bases at V and 0 bases at J, with 10 bases between the two ends. The CDR3 sequence: CASSLGGPSSYNEQFF. DNA of the CDR3: TGCGCCAGCAGCTTGGGAGGCCCGAGCTCCTACAATGAGCAGTTCTTC.

This clonotype was observed a few times. This chain uses TRBV7-9 with TRBJ2-7; 10 positions match TRBD1. CDR1 is SEHNR and CDR2 is FQNEAQ in the germline V gene (reference sequence). The V gene end was trimmed by 5 bases and the J gene end by 4 bases; junction bases not matched to a gene: 5. The CDR3 runs 14 residues. The CDR3 coding sequence is TGTGCCAGCAGCCCGACAGGGGGCGGGTACGAGCAGTACTTC. Protein: CASSPTGGGYEQYF.

The table lists this clonotype with a few counts. This chain connects TRBV11-1 to TRBJ2-3; D is possibly TRBD1 or TRBD2 (5 bases each). Germline assignment: CDR1 SGHAT and CDR2 FQDESV (reference sequence). CDR3 length: 15 amino acids. The ends were cut back, 0 bases at V and 3 bases at J, with 10 bases in the middle. CDR3 bases: TGTGCCAGCAGCTTAGCCCAGGGAGTTACAGATACGCAGTATTTT. Encoded protein: CASSLAQGVTDTQYF.

This clonotype was observed many times. The V gene is TRBV7-2, the J gene TRBJ2-1; 14 bases fit TRBD2. From germline, CDR1 is SGHTA and CDR2 FQGNSA. This CDR3 has 18 amino acids. J lost 2 bases, V lost 5 bases, and 8 bases had no gene match. Here the CDR3 reads CASSQEGLAGVAYNEQFF. CDR3 DNA sequence: TGTGCCAGCAGCCAAGAGGGACTAGCGGGAGTTGCCTACAATGAGCAGTTCTTC.

This clonotype appeared a few times. V is TRBV12-3 or TRBV12-4 and J is TRBJ2-7; 8 nucleotides align to TRBD2. The ends lost 2 bases at V and 2 bases at J; junction bases unmatched: 8. The CDR3 covers 16 residues. In nucleotides, the CDR3 is TGTGCCAGCAGTTTAAGGGCTTGGACTAGCACCTACGAGCAGTACGTC. It specifies CASSLRAWTSTYEQYV.

This clonotype showed up many times. CDR3 in DNA: TGCGCCAGCAGCCAAGATCTGAATAGCAATCAGCCCCAGCATTTT. This codes for CASSQDLNSNQPQHF. V and J are TRBV4-3 and TRBJ1-5, with D uncertain. In germline, CDR1 is LGHNA, CDR2 YSLEER. The germline V and J ends were trimmed by 0 bases and 0 bases, with 6 bases remaining between them. The CDR3 extends over 15 amino acids.

This clonotype has ten or more counts. The chain couples TRBV2 to TRBJ2-5; the D gene is possibly TRBD2 (6 bases). Trimming removed 6 bases at V and 3 bases at J, with 23 bases between. The CDR3 loop spans 17 amino acids. The germline gives CDR1 SNHLY, CDR2 FYNNEI. CDR3 amino acids: CASSSGDSANRKETQYF. Written as DNA, the CDR3 is TGTGCCAGCAGCTCTGGGGACTCCGCGAATCGGAAAGAGACCCAGTACTTC.

This clonotype was seen at least ten times. This rearrangement joins TRBV12-5 to TRBJ2-7; 8 bases agree with TRBD1. Germline V lookup: CDR1 LGHNT, CDR2 FRNRAP. The CDR3 length is 15 residues. After removal of 5 bases from V and 5 bases from J, the junction contained 11 bases not matched to a gene. This chain's CDR3 is CASGASGTGWNEQYV. DNA of the CDR3: TGTGCTAGTGGTGCCTCCGGGACAGGTTGGAACGAGCAGTACGTC.

The chain is built from TRBV3-1 and TRBJ2-4; the D is unclear. Germline V gene sequence: CDR1 LGHDT, CDR2 YNNKEL (reference sequence). With 4 bases removed from V and 2 bases from J, the gap between germline ends came to 12 bases. The CDR3 is 15 amino acids. CDR3 DNA: TGTGCCAGCAGCCCAGCAGGACGGACCAAAAACATTCAGTACTTC. It translates to CASSPAGRTKNIQYF.

The CDR3 reads CASSGQGNNQPQHF. The DNA of the CDR3 is TGTGCCAGCAGTGGACAGGGTAACAATCAGCCCCAGCATTTT. This chain links TRBV2 with TRBJ1-5; TRBD1 agrees at 7 bases. The CDR3 contains 14 residues. Per germline, CDR1 SNHLY and CDR2 FYNNEI. Germline trimming cut 4 bases from V and 3 bases from J; bases unmatched to any gene: 3.

This clonotype was seen many times. The V call is TRBV28, the J call TRBJ1-4; 8 nucleotides line up with TRBD1. With 3 bases clipped from V and 6 bases from J, the junction kept 6 bases outside the gene matches. The length of the CDR3 is 15 residues. The germline gives CDR1 MDHEN, CDR2 SYDVKM. Written as DNA, the CDR3 is TGTGCCAGCAGTTTCCAAGACAGGGGTGATGAAAAACTGTTTTTT. Translation gives CASSFQDRGDEKLFF.

This clonotype was detected many times. V and J are TRBV6-6 and TRBJ2-3; 7 bases align to TRBD1. Germline values: CDR1 MNHNY, CDR2 SVGAGI (reference sequence). The CDR3 has 14 amino acids. V lost 4 bases to trimming and J lost 4 bases; unmatched junction nucleotides: 5. The CDR3 DNA reads TGTGCCAGCAGTTTAGGGGGCTGGGCAGATACGCAGTATTTT. Protein: CASSLGGWADTQYF.

The chain combines TRBV7-6 with TRBJ1-1; 7 bases agree with TRBD1. V lost 5 bases, J lost 3 bases, and 9 bases stayed unmatched. The CDR3 runs 15 residues. Per the germline V gene, CDR1 is SGHVS and CDR2 is FNYEAQ. The DNA for the CDR3 is TGTGCCAGCAGCCATACAGGGGAGGGGGACACTGAAGCTTTCTTT. This encodes CASSHTGEGDTEAFF.

This clonotype was seen at least ten times. The genes are TRBV20-1 and TRBJ1-1; D not resolved. V was cut by 6 bases and J by 1 base, with 9 bases left in between. The germline V gene encodes CDR1 DFQATT and CDR2 SNEGSKA (reference sequence). This CDR3 has 12 residues. The CDR3 is CSARSPNTEAFF. CDR3 bases: TGCAGTGCCAGGTCCCCGAACACTGAAGCTTTCTTT.

This clonotype was recorded a few times. The V call is TRBV20-1, the J call TRBJ2-4, with D uncertain. The ends were cut back, 6 bases at V and 0 bases at J, with 9 bases in the middle. Germline assignment: CDR1 DFQATT and CDR2 SNEGSKA (reference sequence). CDR3 size: 13 residues. In DNA, the CDR3 is TGCAGTGCCCCAGGAATAGCCAAAAACATTCAGTACTTC. Its protein product is CSAPGIAKNIQYF.

For this clonotype: One base away lies a much larger clone, so this may be a sequencing read error. This chain connects TRBV6-6 to TRBJ1-5; D unclear. Trimming left V 6 bases short and J 9 bases short, with 15 bases between. Germline CDR1 is MNHNY and CDR2 is SVGAGI (reference sequence). The CDR3 contains 13 residues. The CDR3 sequence is CASSQPPDGPQHF. As DNA, the CDR3 is TGTGCCAGCAGCCAACCTCCCGATGGGCCCCAGCATTTT.

This clonotype was counted ten times or more. The rearrangement joins TRBV6-2 or TRBV6-3 to TRBJ1-1; a possible D gene is TRBD1 (5 bases). Germline values: CDR1 MNHEY, CDR2 SVGEGT. The V gene lost 8 bases and the J gene lost 7 bases, with 14 bases spanning the gap. CDR3 length: 12 amino acids. The CDR3, as DNA: TGTGCCAGCTCCGACTGGGGGAATGAAGCTTTCTTT. Encoded protein: CASSDWGNEAFF.

The chain has TRBV20-1 and TRBJ2-7, with 12 bases that match TRBD1. Trimming cost V 3 bases and J 2 bases; bases outside gene matches: 11. Germline CDR1 DFQATT, CDR2 SNEGSKA (reference sequence). This CDR3 is 17 amino acids long. The CDR3, as DNA: TGCAGTGCTAGGGGACAGGGGGCCCCGGGGTCAACCTACGAGCAGTACTTC. It codes for CSARGQGAPGSTYEQYF.

This clonotype turned up a few times. The V gene is TRBV30, the J gene TRBJ2-2; possibly TRBD2 for D (6 bases). Looked up from germline, CDR1 is GTSNPN and CDR2 is SVGIG (reference sequence). Trimming shortened V by 3 bases and J by 4 bases, and 15 bases separated the two germline ends. The CDR3 runs to 15 residues. CDR3 in DNA: TGTGCCTGGAGAATCGGGGAGGCGGGCACCGGGGAGCTGTTTTTT. Translating it yields CAWRIGEAGTGELFF.

The rearrangement links TRBV14 to TRBJ2-3; D gene unclear. This CDR3 comprises 16 residues. The germline V and J ends were trimmed by 1 base and 1 base, with 12 bases remaining between them. Germline CDR1 is SGHDN and CDR2 is FVKESK. CDR3 loop: CASSQVSGIGTDTQYF. The CDR3 DNA sequence: TGTGCCAGCAGCCAAGTCTCAGGAATTGGCACAGATACGCAGTATTTT.

This chain connects TRBV5-5 to TRBJ2-3; 11 bases line up with TRBD2. Germline values: CDR1 SGHKS, CDR2 YYEKEE (reference sequence). The CDR3 runs to 15 residues. Trimming cost V 4 bases and J 6 bases; bases outside gene matches: 7. The CDR3 DNA is TGTGCCAGCAGCGAAGTAGCGGGAGGGTTTGATACGCAGTATTTT. It yields the protein CASSEVAGGFDTQYF.